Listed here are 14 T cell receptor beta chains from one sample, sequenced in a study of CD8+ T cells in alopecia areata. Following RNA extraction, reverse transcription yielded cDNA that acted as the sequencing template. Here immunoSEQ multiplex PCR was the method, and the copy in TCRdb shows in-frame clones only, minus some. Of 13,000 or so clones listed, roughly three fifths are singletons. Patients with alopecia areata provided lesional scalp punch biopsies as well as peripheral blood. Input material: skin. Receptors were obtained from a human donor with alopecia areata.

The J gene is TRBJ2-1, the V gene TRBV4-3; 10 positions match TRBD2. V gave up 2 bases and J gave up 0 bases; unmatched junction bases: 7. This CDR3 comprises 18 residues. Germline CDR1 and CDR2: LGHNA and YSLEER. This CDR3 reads CASSQLAGDPVSYNEQFF. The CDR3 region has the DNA TGCGCCAGCAGCCAACTAGCGGGAGACCCCGTCTCCTACAATGAGCAGTTCTTC.

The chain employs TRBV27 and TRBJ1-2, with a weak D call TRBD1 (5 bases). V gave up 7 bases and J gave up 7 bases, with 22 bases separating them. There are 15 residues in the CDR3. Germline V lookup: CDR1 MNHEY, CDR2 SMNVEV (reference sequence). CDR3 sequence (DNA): TGTGCCAGCACCTCACAGGCCAGGGTACTTTGTGGCTACACCTTC. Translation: CASTSQARVLCGYTF.

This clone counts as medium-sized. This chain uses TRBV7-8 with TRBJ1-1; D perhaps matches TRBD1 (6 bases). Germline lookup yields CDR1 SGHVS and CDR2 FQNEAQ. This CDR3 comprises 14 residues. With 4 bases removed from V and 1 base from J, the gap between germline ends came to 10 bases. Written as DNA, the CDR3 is TGTGCCAGCAGCTCGGACAGCCCGAACACTGAAGCTTTCTTT. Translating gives CASSSDSPNTEAFF.

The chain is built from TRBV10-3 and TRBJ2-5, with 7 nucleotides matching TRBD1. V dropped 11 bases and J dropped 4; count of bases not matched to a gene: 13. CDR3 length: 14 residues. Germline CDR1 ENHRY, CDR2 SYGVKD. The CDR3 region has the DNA TGTGCCGTAAAGACAGGGCCGATGGGAGAGACCCAGTACTTC. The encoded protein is CAVKTGPMGETQYF.

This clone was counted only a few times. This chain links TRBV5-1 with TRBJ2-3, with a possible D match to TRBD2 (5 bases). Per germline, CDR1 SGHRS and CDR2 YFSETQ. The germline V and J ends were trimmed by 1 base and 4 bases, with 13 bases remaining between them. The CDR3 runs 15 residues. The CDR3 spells CASSLRGDGADTQYF. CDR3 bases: TGCGCCAGCAGCTTGAGAGGCGACGGGGCAGATACGCAGTATTTT. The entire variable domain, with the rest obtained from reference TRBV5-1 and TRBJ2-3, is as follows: KAGVTQTPRYLIKTRGQQVTLSCSPISGHRSVSWYQQTPGQGLQFLFEYFSETQRNKGNFPGRFSGRQFSNSRSEMNVSTLELGDSALYLCASSLRGDGADTQYFGPGTRLTVL.

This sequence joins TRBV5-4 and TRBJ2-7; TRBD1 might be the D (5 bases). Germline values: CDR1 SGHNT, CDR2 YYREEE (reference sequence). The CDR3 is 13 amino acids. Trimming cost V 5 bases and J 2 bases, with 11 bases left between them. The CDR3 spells CASSETDTYEQYF. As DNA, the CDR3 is TGTGCCAGCAGTGAGACAGACACCTACGAGCAGTACTTC.

CDR3: CASFRTGRMETQYF. Here the CDR3 DNA reads TGTGCCAGCTTCCGGACAGGGAGGATGGAGACCCAGTACTTC. The gene calls are TRBV18 and TRBJ2-5; 8 bases are shared with TRBD1. Germline-derived CDR1 and CDR2 are KGHSH and LQKENI. The CDR3 is 14 residues long. J was trimmed by 5 bases and V by 7 bases; bases with no gene match: 9.

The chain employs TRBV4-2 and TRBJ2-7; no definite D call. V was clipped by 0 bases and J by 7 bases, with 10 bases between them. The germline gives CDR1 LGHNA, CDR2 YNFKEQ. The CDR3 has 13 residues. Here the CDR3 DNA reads TGTGCCAGCAGCCAAGAAGCTCTAGGGGAGCAGTACTTC. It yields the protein CASSQEALGEQYF.

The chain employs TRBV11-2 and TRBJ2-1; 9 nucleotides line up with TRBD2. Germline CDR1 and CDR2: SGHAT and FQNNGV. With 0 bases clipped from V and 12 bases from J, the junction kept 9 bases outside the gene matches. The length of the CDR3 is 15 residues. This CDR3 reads CASSLDPQLAGWQFF. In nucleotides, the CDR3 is TGTGCCAGCAGCTTAGACCCACAACTAGCGGGTTGGCAGTTCTTC.

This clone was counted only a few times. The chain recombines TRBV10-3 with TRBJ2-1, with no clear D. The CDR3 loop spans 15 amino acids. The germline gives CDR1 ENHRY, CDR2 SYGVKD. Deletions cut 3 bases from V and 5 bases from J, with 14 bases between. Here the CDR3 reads CAISDPGPDDNEQFF. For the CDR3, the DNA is TGTGCCATCAGTGACCCCGGTCCGGACGACAATGAGCAGTTCTTC.

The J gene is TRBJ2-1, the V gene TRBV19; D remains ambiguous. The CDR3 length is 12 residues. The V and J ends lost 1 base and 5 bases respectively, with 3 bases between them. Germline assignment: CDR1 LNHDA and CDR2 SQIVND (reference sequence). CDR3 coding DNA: TGTGCCAGTAGTATAGTTGACAATGAGCAGTTCTTC. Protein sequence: CASSIVDNEQFF.

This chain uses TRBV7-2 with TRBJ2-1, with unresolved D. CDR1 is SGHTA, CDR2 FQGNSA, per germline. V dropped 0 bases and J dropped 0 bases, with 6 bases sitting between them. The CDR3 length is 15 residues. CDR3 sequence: CASSLARSSYNEQFF. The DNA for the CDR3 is TGTGCCAGCAGCTTAGCGCGTAGCTCCTACAATGAGCAGTTCTTC. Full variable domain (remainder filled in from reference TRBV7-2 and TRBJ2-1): GAGVSQSPSNKVTEKGKDVELRCDPISGHTALYWYRQSLGQGLEFLIYFQGNSAPDKSGLPSDRFSAERTGGSVSTLTIQRTQQEDSAVYLCASSLARSSYNEQFFGPGTRLTVL.

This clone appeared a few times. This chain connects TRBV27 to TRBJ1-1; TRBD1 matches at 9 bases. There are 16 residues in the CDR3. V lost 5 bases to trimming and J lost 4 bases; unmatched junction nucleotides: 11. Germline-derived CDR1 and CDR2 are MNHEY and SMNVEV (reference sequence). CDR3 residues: CASSRGQGKLFTEAFF. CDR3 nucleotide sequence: TGTGCCAGCAGTCGAGGACAGGGGAAGTTGTTCACTGAAGCTTTCTTT.

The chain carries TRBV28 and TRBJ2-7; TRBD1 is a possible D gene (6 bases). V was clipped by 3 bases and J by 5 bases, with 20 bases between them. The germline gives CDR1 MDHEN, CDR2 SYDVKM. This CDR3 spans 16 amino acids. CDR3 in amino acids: CASSFRGPQGVHEQYF. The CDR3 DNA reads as TGTGCCAGCAGTTTCAGGGGTCCTCAGGGAGTTCACGAGCAGTACTTC.